The rows below give T cell receptor beta chains drawn from one sample of a study of CD8 T cells in Susac syndrome. TCRdb recomputed calls from the immunoSEQ multiplex PCR reads with MiXCR, one row per CDR3 protein. The table includes around 270,000 distinct CDR3 sequences, 65% to 90% detected once. Sequences were obtained from CD8+ T cells from PBMCs. The receptors were sampled from a human donor with multiple sclerosis. CDR3s include the opening cysteine and the closing phenylalanine or tryptophan. The order of the fields is V gene, J gene, CDR3 protein.

>TRBV27|TRBJ2-1
CASSLSAAFGNEQFF
>TRBV2|TRBJ2-7
CASSEAPKTASYEQYF
>TRBV30|TRBJ1-6
CAYTPAASPLHF
>TRBV7-3|TRBJ2-2
CASSPTSAYANTGELFF
>TRBV24-1|TRBJ1-2
CATSGPDTLLYGYTF
>TRBV29-1|TRBJ2-7
CSVKTPGSYEQYF
>TRBV20-1|TRBJ2-7
CRSGTILEQYF
>TRBV4-3|TRBJ2-3
CASSQETPSGSTDTQYF
>TRBV6-2/TRBV6-3|TRBJ1-3
CASLDGRSGNTIYF
>TRBV5-6|TRBJ2-5
CASSLAQSPRGRQETQYF
>TRBV18|TRBJ2-5
CASSPPPGAGTSQTQYF
>TRBV2|TRBJ2-2
CASIRLLTRELFF
>TRBV7-3|TRBJ1-1
CASSRSGNTEAFF
>TRBV20-1|TRBJ2-7
CSARTLGLAGGIPYEQYF
>TRBV7-2|TRBJ1-2
CASSLVVYGYTF
>TRBV4-3|TRBJ1-3
CASSQDSLSGNTIYF
>TRBV10-3|TRBJ2-7
CAIRGLAGRDEQYF
>TRBV29-1|TRBJ2-1
CSVGQPYNEQFF
>TRBV5-6|TRBJ1-2
CASSAGRIYGYTF
>TRBV18|TRBJ2-7
CASSRPGQGIGEQYF
>TRBV13|TRBJ2-3
CASSLETSGPSTDTQYF
>TRBV27|TRBJ2-7
CASSTSNRPGTLSYEQYF
>TRBV4-3|TRBJ2-1
CASSQSTSGFYNEQFF
>TRBV27|TRBJ2-3
CASTLAGGVTDTQYF
>TRBV19|TRBJ2-7
CASSPGGIYEQYF
>TRBV24-1|TRBJ2-7
CATSDLSYEQYF
>TRBV6-5|TRBJ2-1
CASSYGPFAGRGYNEQFF
>TRBV30|TRBJ2-7
CAWMSDYEQYF
>TRBV7-6|TRBJ1-1
CASAGTGVTEAFF
>TRBV5-4|TRBJ2-1
CASRRDRVNEQFF
>TRBV20-1|TRBJ2-7
CSARDRGYSYEQYF
>TRBV6-2/TRBV6-3|TRBJ1-2
CASSYEVGYTF
>TRBV10-3|TRBJ1-1
CAISEGGGTEAFF
>TRBV29-1|TRBJ1-1
CSVLRGWVNTEAFF
>TRBV29-1|TRBJ2-7
CSVEEVSGGSYEQYF
>TRBV5-1|TRBJ2-1
CASSSTNEQFF
>TRBV4-3|TRBJ2-6
CASSQEQGVAGANVLTF
>TRBV9|TRBJ2-7
CASSPQPSSSSYEQYF
>TRBV5-6|TRBJ1-2
CASSREGSYGYTF
>TRBV21-1|TRBJ1-5
CASSKIEDSLFGYNQPQHF
>TRBV11-2|TRBJ2-1
CASSLSPREEYNEQFF
>TRBV28|TRBJ2-5
CASMGAVLPQETQYF
>TRBV9|TRBJ2-2
CASSKGDYNTGELFF
>TRBV4-1|TRBJ1-1
CASSQPPAGWTEAFF
>TRBV10-3|TRBJ1-1
CAISELSGASTEAFF
>TRBV7-9|TRBJ2-1
CACLVAEYNEQFF
>TRBV29-1|TRBJ1-3
CSVVVWDREYLDGNTIYF
>TRBV27|TRBJ2-7
CASSRLALRYEQYF
>TRBV9|TRBJ2-1
CASSVETGDYNEQFF
>TRBV7-9|TRBJ2-3
CASSPRPLAYITDTQYF
>TRBV19|TRBJ2-7
CASSSPGSPGEQYF
>TRBV7-9|TRBJ2-5
CASSSTGNHQETQYF
>TRBV27|TRBJ2-3
CASSTLTGTDTQYF
>TRBV7-9|TRBJ2-7
CASSYLGEVWTPDYEQYF
>TRBV27|TRBJ2-3
CASSFQGMSTDTQYF
>TRBV4-2|TRBJ2-6
CASSQAEEGAGANVLTF